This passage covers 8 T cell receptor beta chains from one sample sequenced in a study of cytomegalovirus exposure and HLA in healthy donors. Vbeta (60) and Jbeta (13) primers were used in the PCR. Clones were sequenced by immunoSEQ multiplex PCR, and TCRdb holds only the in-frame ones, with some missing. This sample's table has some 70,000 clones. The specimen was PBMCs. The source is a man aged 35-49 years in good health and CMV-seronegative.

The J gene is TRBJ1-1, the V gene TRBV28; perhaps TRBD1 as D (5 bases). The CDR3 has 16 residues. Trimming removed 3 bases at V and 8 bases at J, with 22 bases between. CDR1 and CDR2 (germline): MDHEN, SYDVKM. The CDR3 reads CASSLFPGGETGEAFF. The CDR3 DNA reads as TGTGCCAGCAGTTTGTTTCCGGGCGGTGAAACAGGAGAAGCTTTCTTT.

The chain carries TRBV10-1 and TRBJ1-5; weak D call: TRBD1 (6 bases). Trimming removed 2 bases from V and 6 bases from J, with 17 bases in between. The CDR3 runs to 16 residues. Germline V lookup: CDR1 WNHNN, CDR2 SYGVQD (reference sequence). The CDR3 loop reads CASSETRQAHGQPQHF. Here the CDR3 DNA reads TGCGCCAGCAGTGAGACAAGACAGGCCCACGGTCAGCCCCAGCATTTT.

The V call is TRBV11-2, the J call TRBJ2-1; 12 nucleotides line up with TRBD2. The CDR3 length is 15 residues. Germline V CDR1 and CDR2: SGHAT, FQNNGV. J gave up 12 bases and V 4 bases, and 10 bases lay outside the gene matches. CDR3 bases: TGTGCCAGCAGCTCTAGCGGGGGGGCCGTTGCCGGGCAGTTCTTC. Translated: CASSSSGGAVAGQFF.

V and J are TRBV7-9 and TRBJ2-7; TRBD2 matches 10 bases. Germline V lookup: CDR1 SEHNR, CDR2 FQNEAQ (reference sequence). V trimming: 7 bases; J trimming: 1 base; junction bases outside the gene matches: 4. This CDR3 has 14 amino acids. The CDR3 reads CASTQAGGSYEQYF. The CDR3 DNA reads TGTGCCAGCACCCAAGCGGGGGGGTCCTACGAGCAGTACTTC.

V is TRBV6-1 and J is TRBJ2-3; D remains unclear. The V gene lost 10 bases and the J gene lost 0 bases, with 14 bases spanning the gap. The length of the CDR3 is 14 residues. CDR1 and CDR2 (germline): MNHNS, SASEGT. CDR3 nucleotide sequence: TGTGCCACTTCGACTGTATGGAGCACAGATACGCAGTATTTT. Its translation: CATSTVWSTDTQYF.

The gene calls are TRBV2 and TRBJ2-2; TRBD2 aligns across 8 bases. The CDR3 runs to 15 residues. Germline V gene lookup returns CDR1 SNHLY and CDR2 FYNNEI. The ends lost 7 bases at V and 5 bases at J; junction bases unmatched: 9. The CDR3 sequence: CASTRDGGGTGELFF. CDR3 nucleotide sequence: TGTGCCAGCACCCGGGACGGGGGGGGAACCGGGGAGCTGTTTTTT.

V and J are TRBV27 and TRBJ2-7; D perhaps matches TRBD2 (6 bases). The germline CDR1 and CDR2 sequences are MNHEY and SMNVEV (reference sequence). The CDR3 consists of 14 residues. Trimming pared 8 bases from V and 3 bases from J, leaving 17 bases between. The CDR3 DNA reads TGTGCCAGCGGCCGAGGAGGGTTTGGCTACGAGCAGTACTTC. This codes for CASGRGGFGYEQYF.

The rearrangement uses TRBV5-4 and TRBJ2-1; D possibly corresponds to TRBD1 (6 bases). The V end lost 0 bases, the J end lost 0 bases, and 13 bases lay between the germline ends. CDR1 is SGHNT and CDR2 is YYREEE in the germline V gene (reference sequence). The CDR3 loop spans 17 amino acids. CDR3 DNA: TGTGCCAGCAGCTTGGGTTGGGGACAAAGCTCCTACAATGAGCAGTTCTTC. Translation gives CASSLGWGQSSYNEQFF.